The clone carrying this T cell receptor (beta chain) was counted a few times. This record comes from a study of T cells after yellow fever vaccination. TCRdb reprocessed the 5' RACE reads via MiXCR and lists one record per CDR3 protein. The sample carries about 85,000 distinct CDR3 sequences, 13% recorded once. The germline CDR1 and CDR2 sequences are SGHTA and FQGNSA. CDR3 length: 15 residues. The V end was cut by 5 bases, the J end by 4 bases, with 17 bases between. Study conclusions and caveats: A weaker but faster secondary response was observed, peaking on day 5 versus 15.

The receptor was isolated from a man aged 18 to 30 who received the YFV17D yellow fever vaccine. The sample was CD8+ T cells not binding an NS4B(214-222) dextramer, sorted from PBMCs, taken more than 20 days after the first yellow fever vaccination. The chain carries TRBV7-2 and TRBJ1-1; D gene ambiguous. As DNA, the CDR3 is TGTGCCAGCAGCCCCAAGTCTTACTTGGGCACTGAAGCTTTCTTT. Translated, it gives CASSPKSYLGTEAFF.